Detailed here is one T cell receptor (beta chain). Germline CDR1 reads MNHEY; CDR2 reads SMNVEV (reference sequence). The length of the CDR3 is 13 residues. With 6 bases removed from V and 3 bases from J, the gap between germline ends came to 10 bases. This entry is derived from a study of blood T cell repertoires in COVID-19. The table came from immunoSEQ multiplex PCR; TCRdb's copy has only in-frame clones and leaves some out. The table lists 55,000 to 90,000 clones, 85% to 90% of them singletons. The J gene is TRBJ2-3, the V gene TRBV27; D is unclear. The sample consisted of peripheral blood. This receptor was obtained from a human donor in a cohort sampled during active COVID-19. Here the CDR3 DNA reads TGTGCCAGCAGCTCCGCGACAACAGATACGCAGTATTTT. Its translation: CASSSATTDTQYF.